The next 20 T cell receptor beta chains were all read from a single sample in a study of CD8 T cells in Susac syndrome. An amount of RNA that ranged from roughly 0.5 to 1 ug was reverse transcribed with random hexamers. Each CDR3 protein gets one entry after TCRdb re-called the immunoSEQ multiplex PCR reads with MiXCR. Of about 150,000 distinct CDR3 sequences listed, 95% to 96% are singletons. Sequencing was performed on CD8+ T cells from PBMCs. The receptors here all came from a human donor with multiple sclerosis.

This chain uses TRBV20-1 with TRBJ1-2; a possible D gene is TRBD1 (5 bases). The ends were cut back, 5 bases at V and 6 bases at J, with 16 bases in the middle. The CDR3 runs to 13 residues. Germline lookup yields CDR1 DFQATT and CDR2 SNEGSKA (reference sequence). CDR3 residues: CSAAQGYVDGYTF. The CDR3 DNA reads TGCAGTGCTGCTCAGGGATATGTGGATGGCTACACCTTC.

This chain connects TRBV7-9 to TRBJ2-1, with 10 nucleotides matching TRBD2. The CDR3 sequence is 16 residues long. The V gene end was trimmed by 4 bases and the J gene end by 8 bases; junction bases not matched to a gene: 11. Per germline, CDR1 SEHNR and CDR2 FQNEAQ (reference sequence). This CDR3 is CASSSRTSGLGDEQFF. CDR3 nucleotides: TGTGCCAGCAGCTCTCGGACTAGCGGTCTTGGCGATGAGCAGTTCTTC.

The table lists this clonotype with a few counts. This chain uses TRBV5-6 with TRBJ2-7; D is possibly TRBD1 (5 bases). This CDR3 spans 11 amino acids. Between the trimmed V and J ends, which lost 10 bases and 2 bases, there was a span of 10 bases. Germline CDR1 SGHDT, CDR2 YYEEEE. This CDR3 is CAPLGAYEQYV. In DNA, the CDR3 is TGTGCCCCCTTAGGGGCCTACGAGCAGTACGTC.

The chain links TRBV7-9 to TRBJ2-7, with D perhaps TRBD1 or TRBD2 (5 bases each). Trimming pared 6 bases from V and 4 bases from J, leaving 13 bases between. The CDR3 has 13 residues. Germline CDR1 is SEHNR and CDR2 is FQNEAQ (reference sequence). CDR3 nucleotide sequence: TGTGCCAGCAGTCGCCCGGGGCTTTACGAGCAGTACGTC. Its translation: CASSRPGLYEQYV.

The chain has TRBV29-1 and TRBJ2-3; possible D gene TRBD2, 5 bases. Germline CDR1 reads SQVTM; CDR2 reads ANQGSEA. The CDR3 runs 14 residues. V shed 4 bases and J shed 1 base, with 12 bases lying between them. The CDR3 here is CSVAPSWGTDTQYF. The CDR3 coding sequence is TGCAGCGTTGCTCCTAGCTGGGGCACAGATACGCAGTATTTT.

This chain uses TRBV13 with TRBJ2-7; 8 nucleotides match TRBD2. Per germline, CDR1 PRHDT and CDR2 FYEKMQ (reference sequence). The V and J ends lost 5 bases and 4 bases, in that order; junction bases with no gene match: 13. The CDR3 consists of 16 residues. The CDR3 reads CASSPPGSSGVYEQYF. CDR3 sequence (DNA): TGTGCCAGCAGCCCCCCTGGGAGTAGCGGGGTGTACGAGCAGTACTTC. The full variable domain, in which reference TRBV13 and TRBJ2-7 provide the parts outside the CDR3, is AAGVIQSPRHLIKEKRETATLKCYPIPRHDTVYWYQQGPGQDPQFLISFYEKMQSDKGSIPDRFSAQQFSDYHSELNMSSLELGDSALYFCASSPPGSSGVYEQYFGPGTRLTVT.

The chain is built from TRBV23-1 and TRBJ1-4; a weak D match, TRBD1 (5 bases). Being an ORF, TRBV23-1 has a function that is uncertain. Deletions cut 8 bases from V and 8 bases from J, with 18 bases between. CDR3 length: 14 residues. The CDR3: CASVERGVGEKLFF. CDR3 DNA: TGCGCCAGCGTTGAGCGGGGGGTCGGAGAAAAACTGTTTTTT.

The genes are TRBV5-1 and TRBJ2-1, with a weak D call TRBD1 (5 bases). This CDR3 has 15 amino acids. Trimming cost V 0 bases and J 8 bases, with 15 bases left between them. CDR1 and CDR2 (germline): SGHRS, YFSETQ. The CDR3 loop is CASSLAKPGPDEQFF. The CDR3 DNA follows: TGCGCCAGCAGCTTGGCCAAACCAGGGCCGGATGAGCAGTTCTTC. Full variable domain (remainder filled in from reference TRBV5-1 and TRBJ2-1): KAGVTQTPRYLIKTRGQQVTLSCSPISGHRSVSWYQQTPGQGLQFLFEYFSETQRNKGNFPGRFSGRQFSNSRSEMNVSTLELGDSALYLCASSLAKPGPDEQFFGPGTRLTVL.

J is TRBJ2-1 and V is TRBV15; TRBD1 matches at 9 bases. After removal of 2 bases from V and 7 bases from J, the junction contained 6 bases not matched to a gene. Germline lookup yields CDR1 LNHNV and CDR2 YYDKDF (reference sequence). The CDR3 runs 15 residues. CDR3 nucleotides: TGTGCCACCAGCAGAAGGACAGGGGTTGGAAATGAGCAGTTCTTC. The encoded protein is CATSRRTGVGNEQFF.

The rearrangement links TRBV12-3 or TRBV12-4 to TRBJ2-7, with D tentatively TRBD1 or TRBD2 (6 bases each). This CDR3 contains 15 residues. The V end was cut by 4 bases, the J end by 5 bases, with 18 bases between. The CDR3 here is CASSSAAAGHDEQYV. Written as DNA, the CDR3 is TGTGCCAGCAGTTCCGCCGCGGCGGGACACGACGAGCAGTACGTC.

The genes are TRBV4-2 and TRBJ2-5, with 7 nucleotides matching TRBD2. Germline trimming cut 1 base from V and 4 bases from J; bases unmatched to any gene: 6. This CDR3 contains 15 residues. Germline lookup yields CDR1 LGHNA and CDR2 YNFKEQ. The CDR3 spells CASSQASGAPETQYF. The CDR3 nucleotides are TGTGCCAGCAGCCAAGCCAGCGGGGCGCCAGAGACCCAGTACTTC.

The chain couples TRBV20-1 to TRBJ2-4; 7 nucleotides line up with TRBD2. This CDR3 spans 15 amino acids. Germline V gives CDR1 DFQATT, CDR2 SNEGSKA (reference sequence). V lost 0 bases, J lost 0 bases, and 2 bases stayed unmatched. CDR3 region: CSAREPGGAKNIQYF. CDR3 coding DNA: TGCAGTGCTAGAGAGCCGGGGGGAGCCAAAAACATTCAGTACTTC.

This clonotype was observed a few times. The J gene is TRBJ1-1, the V gene TRBV18; no clear D gene. The CDR3 has 13 residues. V dropped 2 bases and J dropped 4 bases, with 8 bases sitting between them. In germline, CDR1 is KGHSH, CDR2 LQKENI. The CDR3 DNA is TGTGCCAGCTCACCAGGGCCGGGCACTGAAGCTTTCTTT. This gives the protein CASSPGPGTEAFF.

This chain links TRBV7-9 with TRBJ1-5, with D unresolved. Germline V lookup: CDR1 SEHNR, CDR2 FQNEAQ (reference sequence). Trimming took 5 bases from V and 5 from J, leaving 16 bases between them. CDR3 length equals 15 residues. CDR3 sequence: CASSPTGPGDQPQHF. The CDR3 region has the DNA TGTGCCAGCAGCCCAACTGGACCAGGTGATCAGCCCCAGCATTTT.

The chain joins TRBV4-1 to TRBJ2-1, with D perhaps matching TRBD1 (5 bases). Germline CDR1 MGHRA, CDR2 YSYEKL. The length of the CDR3 is 15 residues. Trimming removed 2 bases from V and 5 bases from J, with 13 bases in between. CDR3 residues: CASSQSPGRDNEQFF. CDR3 DNA: TGCGCCAGCAGCCAATCCCCGGGCAGGGACAATGAGCAGTTCTTC.

The chain uses TRBV9 and TRBJ2-2, with D maybe TRBD1 (6 bases). V lost 4 bases to trimming and J lost 4 bases, with 20 bases between them. CDR1 SGDLS and CDR2 YYNGEE come from the germline V gene. The CDR3 extends over 17 amino acids. DNA of the CDR3: TGTGCCAGCAGCCCGAGAGGAGCAGGGGCGGGCACCGGGGAGCTGTTTTTT. This gives the protein CASSPRGAGAGTGELFF.

The chain joins TRBV23-1 to TRBJ2-1, with a possible D match to TRBD2 (6 bases). TRBV23-1 is reported as an ORF; its role is uncertain. This CDR3 contains 17 residues. The V end was cut by 1 base, the J end by 4 bases, with 17 bases between. The CDR3 reads CASSQFGGESPYNEQFF. CDR3 DNA sequence: TGCGCCAGCAGTCAATTCGGCGGGGAGTCCCCTTACAATGAGCAGTTCTTC.

J is TRBJ2-5 and V is TRBV7-8; TRBD1 aligns across 9 bases. CDR3 size: 14 residues. V dropped 5 bases and J dropped 4; count of bases not matched to a gene: 5. From germline, CDR1 is SGHVS and CDR2 FQNEAQ. The CDR3, as DNA: TGTGCCAGCAGCAGTATGGACAGGGGAGAGACCCAGTACTTC. Residues: CASSSMDRGETQYF.

The chain combines TRBV13 with TRBJ2-5; D is ambiguous. The germline gives CDR1 PRHDT, CDR2 FYEKMQ (reference sequence). CDR3 length: 13 residues. The germline V and J ends were trimmed by 3 bases and 1 base, with 6 bases remaining between them. CDR3 region: CASSLSIQETQYF. CDR3 DNA: TGTGCCAGCAGCTTGTCTATCCAAGAGACCCAGTACTTC.

The rearrangement joins TRBV27 to TRBJ2-3; 7 bases fit TRBD1. With V trimmed by 6 bases and J by 7 bases, 13 bases remained unmatched. This CDR3 comprises 15 residues. Per the germline V gene, CDR1 is MNHEY and CDR2 is SMNVEV (reference sequence). In DNA form, the CDR3 reads TGTGCCAGCAGATACGCAGGGGGTAGGGTAAATACGCAGTATTTT. This gives the protein CASRYAGGRVNTQYF.